Reported below is one TCR beta chain. What it binds is unknown. This entry comes from a study of cytomegalovirus exposure and HLA in healthy donors. The V end was cut by 4 bases, the J end by 0 bases, with 11 bases between. The CDR3 loop spans 15 amino acids. Germline assignment: CDR1 ENHRY and CDR2 SYGVKD. General study points: Later work found most CMV-associated TCR beta chains apparently HLA-restricted.

13 Jbeta primers and 60 Vbeta primers were used for the PCR. Profiling relied on immunoSEQ multiplex PCR, and the TCRdb table lists in-frame clones only, not all of them. Here the sample table reports roughly 46,000 clones. This TCR was sampled from a woman aged 40-49 years in good health and CMV-seronegative. Sequenced sample: PBMCs. V and J are TRBV10-3 and TRBJ2-3; D gene uncertain. The CDR3: CAISVSGPSTDTQYF. CDR3 coding DNA: TGTGCCATCAGTGTTTCCGGTCCTAGCACAGATACGCAGTATTTT.